The 20 T cell receptor beta chains below were found in one sample sequenced in a study of blood T cells in healthy people across ages. With a J-beta primer mix and a sample-barcoded 5' primer, a second PCR ran about 7 to 12 cycles. TCRdb called the 5' RACE reads again in MiXCR, with one record for every CDR3 protein. Among about 1.4 million distinct CDR3 sequences listed, 59% were seen once. Sequencing was performed on blood. Source of these receptors: a man aged 18 to 30 in good health.

The chain joins TRBV30 to TRBJ2-5, with D possibly TRBD1 on 6 matching bases. V lost 4 bases and J 7 bases, leaving 16 bases between the germline ends. This CDR3 has 13 amino acids. Germline V lookup: CDR1 GTSNPN, CDR2 SVGIG (reference sequence). The CDR3 loop is CAWTQGIRGTQYF. CDR3 sequence (DNA): TGTGCCTGGACACAGGGAATTCGAGGGACCCAGTACTTC.

J is TRBJ2-3 and V is TRBV12-3 or TRBV12-4; D unresolved. Trimming took 4 bases from V and 2 from J, leaving 13 bases between them. The CDR3 runs to 15 residues. CDR3 protein: CASSWMDPDTDTQYF. CDR3 bases: TGTGCCAGCAGTTGGATGGACCCCGACACAGATACGCAGTATTTT.

This clonotype showed up just once. The V call is TRBV6-5, the J call TRBJ2-6; no reliable D call. V was trimmed by 5 bases and J by 0 bases, leaving 5 bases between them. Germline V gene data show CDR1 as MNHEY and CDR2 as SVGAGI. CDR3 size: 14 residues. The CDR3: CASSKVSGANVLTF. The DNA for the CDR3 is TGTGCCAGCAGTAAGGTCTCTGGGGCCAACGTCCTGACTTTC.

The chain joins TRBV11-1 to TRBJ2-3; 10 nucleotides line up with TRBD1. Germline-derived CDR1 and CDR2 are SGHAT and FQDESV (reference sequence). The CDR3 totals 17 residues. Trimming cost V 4 bases and J 2 bases; bases outside gene matches: 9. DNA of the CDR3: TGTGCCAGCAGCTCGGGGACAGGGGTCGGATTCACAGATACGCAGTATTTT. The encoded protein is CASSSGTGVGFTDTQYF. Full variable domain (outside the CDR3, taken from reference TRBV11-1 and TRBJ2-3): EAEVAQSPRYKITEKSQAVAFWCDPISGHATLYWYRQILGQGPELLVQFQDESVVDDSQLPKDRFSAERLKGVDSTLKIQPAELGDSAMYLCASSSGTGVGFTDTQYFGPGTRLTVL.

This clonotype has more than one count but fewer than ten. The rearrangement uses TRBV20-1 and TRBJ2-1; no clear D gene. This CDR3 has 11 amino acids. Germline V gene data show CDR1 as DFQATT and CDR2 as SNEGSKA (reference sequence). V was trimmed by 7 bases and J by 3 bases, leaving 7 bases between them. Here the CDR3 reads CSEYSYNEQFF. The CDR3 DNA is TGCAGTGAGTATAGCTACAATGAGCAGTTCTTC.

The chain is built from TRBV14 and TRBJ1-2; tentatively, D is TRBD1 (5 bases). Trimming pared 3 bases from V and 8 bases from J, leaving 19 bases between. CDR1 is SGHDN, CDR2 FVKESK, per germline. The CDR3 runs to 15 residues. The CDR3 bases are TGTGCCAGCAGCCAGTCCGGGGCAGGACCGTCGGGCTACACCTTC. As protein: CASSQSGAGPSGYTF.

V usage is TRBV6-2 or TRBV6-3 and J usage is TRBJ2-3; 8 nucleotides line up with TRBD1. CDR3 length: 15 amino acids. Germline lookup yields CDR1 MNHEY and CDR2 SVGEGT. Unmatched junction bases numbered 12, after V lost 7 bases and J lost 6 bases. The CDR3 bases are TGTGCCAGCACCATCGCAGGGGGCCTACGGGATACGCAGTATTTT. It translates to CASTIAGGLRDTQYF.

This clonotype was observed a single time. V gene TRBV27 combines with J gene TRBJ2-7; TRBD2 agrees at 7 bases. The CDR3 runs to 17 residues. The J segment lost 2 bases and the V segment lost 0 bases, leaving 10 bases of the junction unmatched. Germline CDR1 is MNHEY and CDR2 is SMNVEV (reference sequence). DNA of the CDR3: TGTGCCAGCAGTTTATCACCACGGGCGGGAGTCACCTACGAGCAGTACTTC. Translation gives CASSLSPRAGVTYEQYF.

This clonotype occurred once. The rearrangement links TRBV3-1 to TRBJ2-1; D is uncertain. The germline V gene encodes CDR1 LGHDT and CDR2 YNNKEL (reference sequence). V dropped 1 base and J dropped 8 bases, with 9 bases sitting between them. CDR3 size: 13 residues. The CDR3 protein is CASSQGLLDEQFF. CDR3 DNA: TGTGCCAGCAGCCAAGGACTGCTTGATGAGCAGTTCTTC.

The chain uses TRBV6-2 or TRBV6-3 and TRBJ1-5; D not certain. The CDR3 has 15 amino acids. Per germline, CDR1 MNHEY and CDR2 SVGEGT. The V end lost 8 bases, the J end lost 0 bases, and 14 bases lay between the germline ends. The CDR3 coding sequence is TGTGCCAGCTCGATTCTCGGATATAGCAATCAGCCCCAGCATTTT. Residues: CASSILGYSNQPQHF.

The table lists this clonotype with a few counts. The V and J genes are TRBV5-4 and TRBJ2-1; 8 nucleotides match TRBD2. The CDR3 consists of 17 residues. J was trimmed by 5 bases and V by 4 bases; bases with no gene match: 14. Per germline, CDR1 SGHNT and CDR2 YYREEE (reference sequence). In DNA form, the CDR3 reads TGTGCCAGCAGCCGTCGACTCGCAGCGGGGGCTGACAATGAGCAGTTCTTC. The encoded protein is CASSRRLAAGADNEQFF.

This clonotype has only a few counts. V gene TRBV4-3 combines with J gene TRBJ2-7, with 7 bases fitting TRBD1. Germline CDR1 and CDR2: LGHNA and YSLEER. With 3 bases clipped from V and 0 bases from J, the junction kept 5 bases outside the gene matches. This CDR3 spans 15 amino acids. The CDR3 spells CASSHGTDPSYEQYF. Here the CDR3 DNA reads TGCGCCAGCAGCCACGGGACAGACCCCTCCTACGAGCAGTACTTC.

The chain uses TRBV15 and TRBJ2-5; a weak D match, TRBD2 (5 bases). The CDR3 contains 13 residues. V lost 5 bases to trimming and J lost 2 bases, with 9 bases between them. Germline CDR1 and CDR2: LNHNV and YYDKDF (reference sequence). CDR3 sequence reads: CATSPGVQETQYF. CDR3 coding DNA: TGTGCCACCAGCCCCGGGGTTCAAGAGACCCAGTACTTC.

The rearrangement links TRBV29-1 to TRBJ1-4, with 9 bases matching TRBD1. CDR1 and CDR2 (germline): SQVTM, ANQGSEA. CDR3 length: 11 amino acids. V shed 7 bases and J 7 bases; nucleotides not matched to a gene: 1. The CDR3 nucleotides are TGCAGCGGGGGACAGGGTGAAAAACTGTTTTTT. Encoded protein: CSGGQGEKLFF.

This clonotype was counted once. The chain uses TRBV27 and TRBJ2-5; D is possibly TRBD2 (6 bases). This CDR3 contains 16 residues. Germline-derived CDR1 and CDR2 are MNHEY and SMNVEV (reference sequence). Between the trimmed V and J ends, which lost 3 bases and 5 bases, there was a span of 19 bases. DNA for the CDR3: TGTGCCAGCAGTTTTGTCGGGAGACTGGGTGAGGAGACCCAGTACTTC. Protein sequence: CASSFVGRLGEETQYF.

This chain joins TRBV4-2 and TRBJ2-4, with 9 bases identical to TRBD2. The J call may be wrong; the DNA end is better matched by TRBJ2-7. Germline V CDR1 and CDR2: LGHNA, YNFKEQ. This CDR3 has 16 amino acids. The CDR3 here is CASSQERAGGLYEQYF. In DNA form, the CDR3 reads TGTGCCAGCAGCCAAGAAAGGGCGGGGGGGCTCTACGAGCAGTACTTC.

The gene calls are TRBV29-1 and TRBJ2-7, with 9 bases aligning to TRBD1. The CDR3 runs 14 residues. CDR1 and CDR2 from the germline V gene are SQVTM and ANQGSEA. J gave up 3 bases and V 6 bases, and 9 bases lay outside the gene matches. The CDR3 reads CSVAPTGGGYEQYF. The CDR3 DNA reads TGCAGCGTCGCCCCGACAGGGGGAGGCTACGAGCAGTACTTC.

This sequence joins TRBV4-2 and TRBJ2-7, with D possibly TRBD1 on 5 matching bases. CDR3 length: 16 residues. Germline V gene sequence: CDR1 LGHNA, CDR2 YNFKEQ. Trimming left V 0 bases short and J 3 bases short, with 15 bases between. CDR3 DNA: TGTGCCAGCAGCCAAGATCAGAGACAGACTTACTACGAGCAGTACTTC. Amino acid sequence: CASSQDQRQTYYEQYF.

This clonotype was seen only a few times. The V gene is TRBV4-1, the J gene TRBJ1-5; D may be TRBD1 (6 bases). The CDR3 has 17 residues. V lost 3 bases, J lost 6 bases, and 21 bases lay in between. Germline CDR1 and CDR2: MGHRA and YSYEKL. The CDR3: CASSQLRSQGKRQPQHF. The DNA of the CDR3 is TGCGCCAGCAGCCAGCTCCGCTCACAGGGAAAACGTCAGCCCCAGCATTTT.

The rearrangement links TRBV7-6 to TRBJ2-3, with TRBD1 matching over 8 bases. The V segment lost 2 bases and the J segment 4 bases; nucleotides outside the gene matches: 14. This CDR3 is 18 amino acids long. Germline V gene lookup returns CDR1 SGHVS and CDR2 FNYEAQ. The CDR3 here is CASSLIISGGAFADTQYF. CDR3 DNA sequence: TGTGCCAGCAGCTTAATCATTTCAGGGGGCGCCTTTGCAGATACGCAGTATTTT.